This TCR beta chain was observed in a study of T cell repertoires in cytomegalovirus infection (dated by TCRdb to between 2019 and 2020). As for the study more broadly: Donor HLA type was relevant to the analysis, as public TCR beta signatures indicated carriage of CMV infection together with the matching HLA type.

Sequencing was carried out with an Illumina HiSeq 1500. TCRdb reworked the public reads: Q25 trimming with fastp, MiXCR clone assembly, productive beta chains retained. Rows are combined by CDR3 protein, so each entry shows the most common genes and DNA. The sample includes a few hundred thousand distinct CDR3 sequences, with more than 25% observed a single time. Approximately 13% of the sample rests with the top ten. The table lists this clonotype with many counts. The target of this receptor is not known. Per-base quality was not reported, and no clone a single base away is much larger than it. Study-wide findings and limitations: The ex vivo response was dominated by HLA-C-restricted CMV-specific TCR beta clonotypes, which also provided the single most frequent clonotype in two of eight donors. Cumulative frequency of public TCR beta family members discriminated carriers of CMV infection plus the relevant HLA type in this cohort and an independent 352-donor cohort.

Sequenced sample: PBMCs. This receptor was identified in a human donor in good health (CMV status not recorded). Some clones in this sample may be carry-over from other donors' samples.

The CDR3 sequence is CASSLAGQANYGYTF. The bases read TGTGCCAGCAGCTTAGCGGGGCAGGCTAACTATGGCTACACCTTC. The V and J genes are TRBV7-8 and TRBJ1-2, and TRBD1 may be the D gene, going by 5 matching bases. The germline V gene encodes CDR1 SGHVS and CDR2 FQNEAQ. Deletion took 0 bases off V and 0 bases off J, with a span of 8 bases between the germline ends. CDR3 length: 15 amino acids, cysteine to phenylalanine. Only the CDR3 DNA stays, 45 bases, in frame from base 1.